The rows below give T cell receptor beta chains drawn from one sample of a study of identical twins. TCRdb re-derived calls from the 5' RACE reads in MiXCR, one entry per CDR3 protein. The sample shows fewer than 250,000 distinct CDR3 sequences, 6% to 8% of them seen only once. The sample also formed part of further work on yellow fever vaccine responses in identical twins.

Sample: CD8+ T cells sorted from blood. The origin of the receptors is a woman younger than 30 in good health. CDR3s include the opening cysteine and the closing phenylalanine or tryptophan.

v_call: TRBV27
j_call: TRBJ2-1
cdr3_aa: CASSPAGRVGGNYNEQFF

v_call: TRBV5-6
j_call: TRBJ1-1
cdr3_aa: CASSLGGQGLMNTEAFF

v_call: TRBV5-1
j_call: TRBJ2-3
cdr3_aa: CASSLAHTKQGVEDTQYF

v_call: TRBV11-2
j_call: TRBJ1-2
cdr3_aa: CASSLRPGGYGYTF

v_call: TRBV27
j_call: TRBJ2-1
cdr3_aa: CASRGPSGRNEQFF

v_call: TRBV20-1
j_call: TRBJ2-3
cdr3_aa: CSADKGRIDTSTDTQYF

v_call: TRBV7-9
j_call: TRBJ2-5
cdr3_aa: CASSLPTEETQYF

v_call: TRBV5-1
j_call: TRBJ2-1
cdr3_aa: CASSLEPSGRDEQFF

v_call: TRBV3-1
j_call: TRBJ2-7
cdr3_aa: CATSPGEGRSYEQYF

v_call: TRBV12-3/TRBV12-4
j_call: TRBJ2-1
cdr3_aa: CASSLGGTGKNNEQFF

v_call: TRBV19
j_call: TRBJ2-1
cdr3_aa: CASTLTSNNEQFF

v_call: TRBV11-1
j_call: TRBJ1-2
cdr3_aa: CASSTNVGQGTGPIYGYTF

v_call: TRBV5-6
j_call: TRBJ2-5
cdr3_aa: CASSENLGPETQYF

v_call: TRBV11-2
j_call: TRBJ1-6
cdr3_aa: CASSLNSRGWEYSPLHF

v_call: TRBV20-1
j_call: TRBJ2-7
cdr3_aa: CSARGRDTYEQYF

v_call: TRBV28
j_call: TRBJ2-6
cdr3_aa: CASSTIDFLAGLMPGANVLTF

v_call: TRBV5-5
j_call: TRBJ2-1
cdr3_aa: CASSLLIAGGRGDNEQFF

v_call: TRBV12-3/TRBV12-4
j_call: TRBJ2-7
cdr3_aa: CASSHRDRVHEQYF

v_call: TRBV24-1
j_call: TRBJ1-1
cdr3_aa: CATSDSLNTEAFF

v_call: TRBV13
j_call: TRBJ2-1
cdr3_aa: CASSPTDSNEQFF

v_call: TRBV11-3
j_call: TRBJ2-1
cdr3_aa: CASSLDLTPNEQFF

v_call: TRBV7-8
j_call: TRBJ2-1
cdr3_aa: CASSLLGTYTGDEQFF

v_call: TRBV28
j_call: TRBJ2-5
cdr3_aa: CASSSLRQGGEETQYF

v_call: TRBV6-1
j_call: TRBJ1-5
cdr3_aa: CASPRPTGNQPQHF

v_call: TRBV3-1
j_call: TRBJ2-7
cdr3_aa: CASSPGVSPYYEQYF

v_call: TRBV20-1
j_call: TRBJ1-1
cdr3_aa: CSASAGTGDTEAFF

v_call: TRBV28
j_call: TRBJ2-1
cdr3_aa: CASSSNPEREEYNEQFF

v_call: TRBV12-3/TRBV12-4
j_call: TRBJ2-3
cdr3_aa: CASSSGPWTDTQYF

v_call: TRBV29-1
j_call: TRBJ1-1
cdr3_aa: CSVTSQGSEAFF

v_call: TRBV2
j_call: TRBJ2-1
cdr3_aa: CASSARAGETSYNEQFF

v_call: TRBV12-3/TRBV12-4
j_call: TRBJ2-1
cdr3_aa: CASSPSDMSFGDEQFF

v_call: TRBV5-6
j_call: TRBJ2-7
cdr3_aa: CASSPGAGNYEQYF

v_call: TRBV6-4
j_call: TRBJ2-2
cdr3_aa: CASSAGQGSGELFF

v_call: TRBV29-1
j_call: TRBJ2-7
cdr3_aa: CSVGRDSYEQYF

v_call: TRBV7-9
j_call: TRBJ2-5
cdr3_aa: CASSPDTLQETQYF

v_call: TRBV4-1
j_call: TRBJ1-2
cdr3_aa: CASSQGSDRPTYGYTF

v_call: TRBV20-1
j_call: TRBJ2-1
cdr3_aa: CSARAYRLAGVNLHYNEQFF

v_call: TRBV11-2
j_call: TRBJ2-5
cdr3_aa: CASRMTSEETQYF

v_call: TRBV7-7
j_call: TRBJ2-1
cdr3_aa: CASSLYVGGSSYNEQFF

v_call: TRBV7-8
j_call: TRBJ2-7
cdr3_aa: CASSLGIGTEQYF

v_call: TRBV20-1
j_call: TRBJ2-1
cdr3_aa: CSARDVYQSSYNEQFF

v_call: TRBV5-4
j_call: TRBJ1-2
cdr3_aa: CASSYFTGGEGYTF

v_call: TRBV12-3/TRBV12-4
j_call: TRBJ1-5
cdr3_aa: CASRPGQGVGQPQHF

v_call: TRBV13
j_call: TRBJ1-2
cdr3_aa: CASSFVGHGGYTF

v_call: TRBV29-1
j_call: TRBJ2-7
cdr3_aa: CSGWTKTYEQYF

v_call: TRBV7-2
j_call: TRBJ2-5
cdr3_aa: CASCLEEDNYQETQYF

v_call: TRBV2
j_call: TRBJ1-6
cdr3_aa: CASGGGREYNSPLHF

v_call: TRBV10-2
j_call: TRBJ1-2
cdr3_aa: CASSEGGHYGYTF

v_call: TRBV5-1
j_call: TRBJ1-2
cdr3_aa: CASSLGNRDNYGYTF

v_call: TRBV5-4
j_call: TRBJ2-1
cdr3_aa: CASHFGGGSYNEQFF